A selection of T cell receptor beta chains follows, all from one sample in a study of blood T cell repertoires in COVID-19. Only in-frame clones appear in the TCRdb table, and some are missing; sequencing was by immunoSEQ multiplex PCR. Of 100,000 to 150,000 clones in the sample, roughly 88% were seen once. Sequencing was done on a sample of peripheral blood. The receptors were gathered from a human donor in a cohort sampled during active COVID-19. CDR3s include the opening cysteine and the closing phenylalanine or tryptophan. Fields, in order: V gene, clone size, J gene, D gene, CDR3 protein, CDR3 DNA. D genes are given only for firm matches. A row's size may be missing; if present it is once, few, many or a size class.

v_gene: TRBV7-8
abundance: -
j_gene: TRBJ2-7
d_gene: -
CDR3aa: CASGLSSVYEQYF
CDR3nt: TGTGCCAGCGGATTATCTAGCGTTTACGAGCAGTACTTC

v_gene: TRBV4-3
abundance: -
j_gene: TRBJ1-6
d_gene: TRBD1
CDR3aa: CASSQDRQGNNSPLHF
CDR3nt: TGCGCCAGCAGCCAAGATAGACAGGGGAACAATTCACCCCTCCACTTT

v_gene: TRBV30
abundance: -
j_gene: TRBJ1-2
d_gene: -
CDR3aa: CAWSGPTFYGYTF
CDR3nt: TGTGCCTGGAGTGGGCCCACGTTCTATGGCTACACCTTC

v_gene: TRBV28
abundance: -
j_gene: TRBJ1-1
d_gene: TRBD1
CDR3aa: CASSFQGARTEAFF
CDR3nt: TGTGCCAGCAGTTTTCAGGGGGCGCGGACTGAAGCTTTCTTT

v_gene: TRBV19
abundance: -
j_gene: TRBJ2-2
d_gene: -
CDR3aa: CASSLLTANTGELFF
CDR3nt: TGTGCCAGTAGTCTGCTGACAGCGAACACCGGGGAGCTGTTTTTT

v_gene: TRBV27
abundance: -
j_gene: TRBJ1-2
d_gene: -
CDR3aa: CASSPSGGPPYGYTF
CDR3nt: TGTGCCAGCAGTCCGTCAGGTGGGCCCCCCTATGGCTACACCTTC

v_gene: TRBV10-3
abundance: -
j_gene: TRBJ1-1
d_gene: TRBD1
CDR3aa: CAISGTEMNTEAFF
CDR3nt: TGTGCCATCAGCGGGACAGAAATGAACACTGAAGCTTTCTTT

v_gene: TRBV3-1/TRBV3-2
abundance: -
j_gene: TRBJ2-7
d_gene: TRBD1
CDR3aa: CASSTRDRELYF
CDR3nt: TGTGCCAGCAGCACCCGGGACAGGGAGCTGTACTTC

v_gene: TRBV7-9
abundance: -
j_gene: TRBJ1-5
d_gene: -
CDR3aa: CASTGQGNQPQHF
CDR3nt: TGTGCCAGCACTGGGCAGGGCAATCAGCCCCAGCATTTT

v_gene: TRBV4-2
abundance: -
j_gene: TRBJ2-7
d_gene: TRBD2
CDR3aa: CASSPSGRLDEQYF
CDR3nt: TGTGCCAGCAGCCCCAGCGGGAGGCTCGACGAGCAGTACTTC

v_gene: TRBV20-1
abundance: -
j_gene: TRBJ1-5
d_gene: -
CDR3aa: CSASFGGLEPQHF
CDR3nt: TGCAGTGCTAGTTTTGGGGGCTTGGAGCCCCAGCATTTT

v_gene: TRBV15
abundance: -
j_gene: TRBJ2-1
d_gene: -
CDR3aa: CATSPGGSRSDEQFF
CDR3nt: TGTGCCACCAGCCCTGGGGGGAGCCGGTCCGATGAGCAGTTCTTC

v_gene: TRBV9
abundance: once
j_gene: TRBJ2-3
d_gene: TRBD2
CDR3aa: CASSVGLAGGNTDTQYF
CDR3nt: TGTGCCAGCAGCGTAGGACTAGCGGGAGGGAACACAGATACGCAGTATTTT

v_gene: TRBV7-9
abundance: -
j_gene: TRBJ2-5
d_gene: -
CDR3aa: CASSSGPIKQETQYF
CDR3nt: TGTGCCAGCAGCTCAGGGCCGATTAAACAAGAGACCCAGTACTTC

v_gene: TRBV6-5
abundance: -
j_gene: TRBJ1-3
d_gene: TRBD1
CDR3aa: CASNSGGSGNTIYF
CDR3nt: TGTGCCAGCAATTCAGGGGGCTCTGGAAACACCATATATTTT

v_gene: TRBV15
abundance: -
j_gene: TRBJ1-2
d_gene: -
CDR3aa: CATSLSQGYGYTF
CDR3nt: TGTGCCACCAGCCTGTCACAGGGCTATGGCTACACCTTC

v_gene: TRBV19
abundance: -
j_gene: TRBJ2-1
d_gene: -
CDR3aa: CASSSGNEQFF
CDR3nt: TGTGCCAGTAGCTCCGGGAATGAGCAGTTCTTC

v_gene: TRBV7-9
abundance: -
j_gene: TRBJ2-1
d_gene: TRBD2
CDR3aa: CASSRELAVWDEQFF
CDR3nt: TGTGCCAGCAGCCGAGAACTAGCGGTCTGGGATGAGCAGTTCTTC

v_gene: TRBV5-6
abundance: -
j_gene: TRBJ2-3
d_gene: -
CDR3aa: CASSPPAGVNKDTQYF
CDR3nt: TGTGCCAGCAGCCCCCCGGCAGGGGTGAATAAAGATACGCAGTATTTT

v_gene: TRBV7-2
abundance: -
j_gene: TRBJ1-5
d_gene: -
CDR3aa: CASSFGRGSPQHF
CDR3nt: TGTGCCAGCAGCTTTGGTAGGGGGAGCCCCCAGCATTTT

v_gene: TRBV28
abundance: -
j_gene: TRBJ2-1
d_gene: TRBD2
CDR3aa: CASDPGLAGSNEQFF
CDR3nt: TGTGCCAGCGACCCGGGACTAGCGGGAAGCAATGAGCAGTTCTTC

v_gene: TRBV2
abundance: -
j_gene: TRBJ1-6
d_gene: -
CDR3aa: CASIQDSNSPLHF
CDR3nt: TGTGCCAGCATACAGGATTCAAATTCACCCCTCCACTTT

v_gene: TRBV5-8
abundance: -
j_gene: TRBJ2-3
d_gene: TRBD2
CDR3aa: CASSRRLAGAGDTQYF
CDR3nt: TGTGCCAGCAGCCGTAGACTAGCGGGAGCAGGAGATACGCAGTATTTT

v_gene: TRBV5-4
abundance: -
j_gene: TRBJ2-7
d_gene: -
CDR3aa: CASSPRTDPYEQYF
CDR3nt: TGTGCCAGCAGCCCTAGGACAGACCCCTACGAGCAGTACTTC

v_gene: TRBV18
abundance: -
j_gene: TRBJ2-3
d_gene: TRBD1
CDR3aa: CASSHDQGVTQYF
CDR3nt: TGTGCCAGCTCGCATGACCAGGGGGTTACGCAGTATTTT

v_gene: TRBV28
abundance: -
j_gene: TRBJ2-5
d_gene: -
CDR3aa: CASTPGGRAQYF
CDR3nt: TGTGCCAGCACCCCAGGGGGGCGGGCCCAGTACTTC

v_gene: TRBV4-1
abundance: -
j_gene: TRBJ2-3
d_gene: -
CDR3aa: CASSQYYSGGSTDTQYF
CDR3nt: TGCGCCAGCAGTCAATACTATAGCGGAGGCTCCACAGATACGCAGTATTTT

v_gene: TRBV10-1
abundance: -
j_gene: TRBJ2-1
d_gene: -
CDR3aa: CASSEELAEPYNEQFF
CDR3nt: TGCGCCAGCAGTGAGGAGTTAGCGGAGCCTTACAATGAGCAGTTCTTC

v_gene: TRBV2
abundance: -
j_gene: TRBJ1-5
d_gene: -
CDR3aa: CASDQVTGVNQPQHF
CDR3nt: TGTGCCAGCGATCAAGTGACAGGTGTTAATCAGCCCCAGCATTTT

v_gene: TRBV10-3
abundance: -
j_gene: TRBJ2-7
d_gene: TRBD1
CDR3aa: CAISGGQGAGGRAAYEQYF
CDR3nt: TGTGCCATCAGTGGTGGACAGGGGGCTGGCGGGAGGGCGGCCTACGAGCAGTACTTC